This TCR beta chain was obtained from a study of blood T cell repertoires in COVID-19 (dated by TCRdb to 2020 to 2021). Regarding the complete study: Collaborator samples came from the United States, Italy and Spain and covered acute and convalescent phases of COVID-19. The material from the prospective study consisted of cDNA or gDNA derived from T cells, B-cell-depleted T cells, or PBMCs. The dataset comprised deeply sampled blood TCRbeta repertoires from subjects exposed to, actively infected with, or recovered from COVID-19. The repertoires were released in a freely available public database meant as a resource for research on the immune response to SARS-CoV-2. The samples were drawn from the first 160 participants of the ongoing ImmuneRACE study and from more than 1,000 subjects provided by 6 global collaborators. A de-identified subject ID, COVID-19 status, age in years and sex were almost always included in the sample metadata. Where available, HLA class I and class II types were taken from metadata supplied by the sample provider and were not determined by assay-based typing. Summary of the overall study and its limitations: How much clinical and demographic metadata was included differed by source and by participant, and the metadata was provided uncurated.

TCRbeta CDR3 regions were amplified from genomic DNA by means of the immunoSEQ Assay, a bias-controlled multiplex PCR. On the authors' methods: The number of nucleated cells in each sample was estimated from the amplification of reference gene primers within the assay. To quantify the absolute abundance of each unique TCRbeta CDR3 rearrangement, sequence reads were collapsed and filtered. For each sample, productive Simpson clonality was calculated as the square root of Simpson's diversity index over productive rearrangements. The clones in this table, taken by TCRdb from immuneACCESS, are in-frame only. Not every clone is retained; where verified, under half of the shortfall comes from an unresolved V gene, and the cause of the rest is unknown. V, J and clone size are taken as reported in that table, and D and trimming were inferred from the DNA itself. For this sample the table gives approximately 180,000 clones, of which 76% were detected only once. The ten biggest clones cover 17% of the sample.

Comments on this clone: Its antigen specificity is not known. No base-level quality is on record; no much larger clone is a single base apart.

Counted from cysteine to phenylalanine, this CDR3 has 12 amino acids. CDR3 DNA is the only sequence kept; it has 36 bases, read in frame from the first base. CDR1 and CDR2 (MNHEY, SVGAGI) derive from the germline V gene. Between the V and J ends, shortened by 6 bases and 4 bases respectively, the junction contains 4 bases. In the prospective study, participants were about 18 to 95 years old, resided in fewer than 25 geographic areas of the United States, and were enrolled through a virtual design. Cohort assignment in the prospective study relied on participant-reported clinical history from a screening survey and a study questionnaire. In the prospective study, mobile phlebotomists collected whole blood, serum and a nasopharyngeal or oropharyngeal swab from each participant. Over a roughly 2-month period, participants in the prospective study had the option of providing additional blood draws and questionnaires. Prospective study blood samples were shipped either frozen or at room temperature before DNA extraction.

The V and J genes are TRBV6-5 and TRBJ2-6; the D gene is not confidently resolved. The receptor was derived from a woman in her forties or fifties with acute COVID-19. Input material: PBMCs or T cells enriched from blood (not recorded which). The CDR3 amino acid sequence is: CASSSGANVLTF. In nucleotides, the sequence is TGTGCCAGCAGCTCGGGGGCCAACGTCCTGACTTTC.